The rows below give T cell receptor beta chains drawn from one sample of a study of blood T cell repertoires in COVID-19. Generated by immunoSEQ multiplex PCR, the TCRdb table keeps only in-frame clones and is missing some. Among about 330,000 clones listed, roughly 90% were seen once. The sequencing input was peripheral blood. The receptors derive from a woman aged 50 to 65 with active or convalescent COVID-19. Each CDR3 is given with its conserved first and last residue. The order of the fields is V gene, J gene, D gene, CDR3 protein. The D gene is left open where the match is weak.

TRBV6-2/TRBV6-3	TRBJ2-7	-	CASSPVAYEQYF
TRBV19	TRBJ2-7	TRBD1	CASRATGVGYEQYF
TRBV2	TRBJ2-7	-	CAGNSRGSYEQYF
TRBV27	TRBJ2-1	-	CASSLLDSNEQFF
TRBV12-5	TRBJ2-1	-	CASGLVRGVESNEQFF
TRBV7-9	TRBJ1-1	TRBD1	CASSLGTGVNTEAFF
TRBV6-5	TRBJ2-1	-	CASQMVRGSYNEQFF
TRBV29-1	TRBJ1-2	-	CSVGGSLLGYTF
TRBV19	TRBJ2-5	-	CASSMGETQYF
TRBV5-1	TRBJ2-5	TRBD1	CASSLGQGWETQYF
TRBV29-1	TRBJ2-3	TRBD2	CSAPGLATDTQYF
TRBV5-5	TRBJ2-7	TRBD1	CASSLADRATYEQYF
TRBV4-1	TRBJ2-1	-	CASSQADNSYNEQFF
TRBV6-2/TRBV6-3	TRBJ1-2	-	CASSMGSNYGYTF
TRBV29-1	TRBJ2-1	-	CSVDKNVDNEQFF
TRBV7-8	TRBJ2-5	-	CASSFIESLQETQYF
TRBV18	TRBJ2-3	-	CASSPTGTDTQYF
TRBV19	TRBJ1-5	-	CASSPPAVNQPQHF
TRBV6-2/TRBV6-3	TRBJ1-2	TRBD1	CASSRNDRGHGYTF
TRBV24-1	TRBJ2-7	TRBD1	CATSDPGQGTGEQYF
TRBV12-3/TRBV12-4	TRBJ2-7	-	CASSQATPYEQYF
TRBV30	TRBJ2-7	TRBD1	CAWSPRTGREQYF
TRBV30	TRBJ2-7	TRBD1	CAWSRQGAFEQYF
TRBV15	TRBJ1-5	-	CATSRDGGASNQPQHF
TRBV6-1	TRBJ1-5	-	CASSEAGRDNQPQHF
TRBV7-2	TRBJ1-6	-	CASTPRQVLRDGYNSPLHF
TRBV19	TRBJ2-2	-	CASSIDPPGAAATGELFF
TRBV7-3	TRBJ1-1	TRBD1	CASSMDRGPDTEAFF
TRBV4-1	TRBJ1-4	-	CASSQVLTAPAPGLFF
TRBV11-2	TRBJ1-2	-	CASSLLDYYGYTF
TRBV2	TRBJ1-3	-	CASSVTGSSGNTIYF
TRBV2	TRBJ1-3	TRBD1	CASRGQSNTIYF
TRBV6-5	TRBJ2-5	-	CASSYRPGDTQETQYF
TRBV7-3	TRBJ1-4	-	CASSFRGGLNEKLFF
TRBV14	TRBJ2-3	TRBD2	CASSPLGGPSTDTQYF
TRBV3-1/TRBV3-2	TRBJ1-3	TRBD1	CASSRGQGGNTIYF
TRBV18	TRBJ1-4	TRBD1	CASSRNRPTGTTNEKLFF